This T cell receptor (beta chain) was identified in a study of T cells in Graves' hyperthyroidism and ophthalmopathy. On the study more broadly: Once the initial diagnosis was made, peripheral blood was obtained before any treatment.

Overall study results and limits: Ophthalmopathy was model-predicted a median around 6.7 months pre-onset.

For this clonotype: Its antigen is currently unknown.

Amplification targeted TCR beta CDR3 regions from RNA transcripts. Initially, a first-round RT-PCR of the TCR CDR3 employed the HTBI primer set. MiXCR, applied by TCRdb to the multiplex PCR reads, yields one record per CDR3 protein. Among about 400,000 distinct CDR3 sequences, more than 13% were seen once, and the ten largest hold under 30%. V dropped 1 base and J dropped 7 bases, with 11 bases sitting between them. Germline V gene lookup returns CDR1 MDHEN and CDR2 SYDVKM. The CDR3 has 14 residues. A patient was excluded if there was uncontrolled infection, other autoimmune disease, pregnancy or lactation. The source of the PBMCs was more than 9.5 ml of fresh peripheral blood.

Sequenced input: blood. The chain is built from TRBV28 and TRBJ2-1, with D perhaps given as TRBD1 or TRBD2 (5 bases each). This receptor was identified in a man between 50 and 59 years old with Graves' ophthalmopathy. The CDR3 region is CASSLSGRRNEQFF. CDR3 bases: TGTGCCAGCAGTTTATCGGGACGACGGAATGAGCAGTTCTTC.